The rows below give T cell receptor beta chains drawn from one sample of a study of CXCR4 blockade with PD-1 therapy in pancreatic cancer. Profiled with immunoSEQ multiplex PCR; TCRdb holds only in-frame clones, not every one. The data show some 16,000 clones, about two thirds seen once. The sample taken for sequencing was tumor tissue. Receptor source: a human donor with pancreatic ductal adenocarcinoma. Each CDR3 is given with its conserved first and last residue. Fields, in order: D gene, V gene, CDR3 protein. A D gene is named only where the DNA matches it firmly.

>.|TRBV28
CASRVAVGEQYF
>TRBD2|TRBV19
CASSVAGGPTGELFF
>TRBD2|TRBV5-1
CASSTVGRAESGELFF
>TRBD2|TRBV19
CASRASGTGSYEQYF
>.|TRBV28
CASSSLPREHEQYF
>TRBD1|TRBV29-1
CSVTGDPEGSAEQYF
>.|TRBV28
CASRSQNTEAFF
>.|TRBV28
CASSFLEGNQPQHF
>.|TRBV19
CASTGSAAESGEQYF
>.|TRBV12-2
CATGASGDYSPLHF
>.|TRBV15
CATSRVRQADTQYF
>.|TRBV15
CATSSRDTQETQYF
>.|TRBV28
CASTKQQGGGSPLHF
>.|TRBV19
CASSIRRGSSYNEQFF
>TRBD1|TRBV2
CASSYLGQGGEKLFF
>TRBD1|TRBV19
CASSGTGWRANYGYTF
>.|TRBV30
CAWSNPGPNTGELFF